A selection of T cell receptor beta chains follows, all from one sample in a study of T cell repertoires in cytomegalovirus infection. TCRdb reprocessed the reads with MiXCR, giving one entry per CDR3 protein. This sample yields about 740,000 distinct CDR3 sequences, of which roughly 36% are seen a single time; 15% to 20% belongs to the top ten. Antigen specificity for these receptors is unknown. The sample in question was cultured PBMCs, obtained from culture after CMV antigen stimulation. The receptors were gathered from a human donor in good health (CMV status not recorded). Some clones in this sample may be carry-over from other donors' samples. CDR3s leave out the opening cysteine and the closing phenylalanine or tryptophan.

V gene: TRBV6-6
CDR3 protein: ASSTGRANYGYT

V gene: TRBV6-6
CDR3 protein: ASSYSWGLVYEQY

V gene: TRBV12-3/TRBV12-4
CDR3 protein: ASRGLGQEAF

V gene: TRBV6-2/TRBV6-3
CDR3 protein: ASRGTTSQETQY

V gene: TRBV7-9
CDR3 protein: ASSLNWRDSPLH

V gene: TRBV4-1
CDR3 protein: ASSQWPNEQF

V gene: TRBV7-6
CDR3 protein: ASSLGPGQGIYNEQF

V gene: TRBV7-2
CDR3 protein: ASSLGVGPTEQF

V gene: TRBV15
CDR3 protein: ATSHLRDQLNEQF

V gene: TRBV7-2
CDR3 protein: ASSVRQGALSEQY

V gene: TRBV6-2/TRBV6-3
CDR3 protein: ASSSADNEQF

V gene: TRBV12-3/TRBV12-4
CDR3 protein: ASSRDFRDTQY

V gene: TRBV28
CDR3 protein: ASIPRGTRLEQF

V gene: TRBV6-2/TRBV6-3
CDR3 protein: ASSYRRTSSSGELF

V gene: TRBV12-3/TRBV12-4
CDR3 protein: ASSLGTRGEKLF